The rows below give T cell receptor beta chains drawn from one sample of a study of blood T cell repertoires in COVID-19. This table comes from immunoSEQ multiplex PCR, and its TCRdb copy is limited to in-frame clones, with some not included. The table records 110,000 or so clones, 85% to 90% of them present only once. Specimen: peripheral blood. Receptor source: a woman aged 45-59 years with acute or convalescent COVID-19. Both conserved end residues are part of each CDR3. The D gene is left open where the match is weak. Not all rows give a size; the values are once, few, many and, for expanded clones, a class.

j_call clone_size v_call d_call cdr3_nt cdr3_aa
TRBJ2-7 - TRBV5-6 TRBD1 TGTGCCAGCAGCTTGGGGACAGGGAACTACGAGCAGTACTTC CASSLGTGNYEQYF
TRBJ1-6 - TRBV5-1 - TGCGCCAGCAGCACCCCGGGACTTAATTCACCCCTCCACTTT CASSTPGLNSPLHF
TRBJ1-5 - TRBV24-1 - TGTGCCACCAGTGAGGCAGGGCATCAGCCCCAGCATTTT CATSEAGHQPQHF
TRBJ2-1 once TRBV11-2 - TGTGCCAGCAGCTTCTTCGGGGAAGGTTACCCCTACAATGAGCAGTTCTTC CASSFFGEGYPYNEQFF
TRBJ1-5 - TRBV7-2 - TGTGCCAGCAGCTTAGACAGAGTAGTTCAGCCCCAGCATTTT CASSLDRVVQPQHF
TRBJ1-1 - TRBV27 TRBD1 TGTGCCAGCAGTTCGGACAGGGAGAACACTGAAGCTTTCTTT CASSSDRENTEAFF
TRBJ2-3 once TRBV3-1/TRBV3-2 - TGTGCCAGCAGCCAAGACCGGACTTACACAGATACGCAGTATTTT CASSQDRTYTDTQYF
TRBJ2-1 - TRBV9 TRBD2 TGTGCCAGCAGCGTAGAAGGGACTAGGGCCAATGAGCAGTTCTTC CASSVEGTRANEQFF
TRBJ2-2 once TRBV4-1 TRBD2 TGCGCCAGCAGCCACCCTCGAGGTGCGGGAGCCGGGGAGCTGTTTTTT CASSHPRGAGAGELFF
TRBJ2-5 - TRBV28 - TGTGCCAGCAGCCTGAAGTGGGGGCAGGGGGGCACGGGGACCCAGTACTTC CASSLKWGQGGTGTQYF
TRBJ1-2 - TRBV19 - TGTGCCACCCGAAGAGGGGAGGGGGACGGCTACACCTTC CATRRGEGDGYTF
TRBJ1-6 - TRBV6-5 - TGTGCCAGCAGGGTACAGAGTTCACCCCTCCACTTT CASRVQSSPLHF
TRBJ2-7 - TRBV21-1 - TGTGCCAGCAGCAGTACAGGGAAAAACTACGAGCAGTACTTC CASSSTGKNYEQYF
TRBJ1-1 - TRBV4-1 - TGCGCCAGCACCCAAGGACCCCTGAGGACTGAAGCTTTCTTT CASTQGPLRTEAFF
TRBJ2-1 - TRBV5-6 - TGTGCCAGCAGCTCCGCCGGGACTCCTCGAAATGAGCAGTTCTTC CASSSAGTPRNEQFF
TRBJ2-3 once TRBV6-2/TRBV6-3 TRBD1 TGTGCCAGCAGTTACTCGGGCAGGGGGCGCACAGATACGCAGTATTTT CASSYSGRGRTDTQYF
TRBJ2-1 many TRBV9 - TGTGCCAGCAGCGTAGGAACAGGGTGGAGTGAGCAGTTCTTC CASSVGTGWSEQFF
TRBJ1-5 - TRBV30 - TGTGCCTGGAGTGTACATGGCGGTCAGCCCCAGCATTTT CAWSVHGGQPQHF
TRBJ2-7 - TRBV28 TRBD1 TGTGCCAGCAGCAGCAATCCGGGACAGGGGACCTACGAGCAGTACTTC CASSSNPGQGTYEQYF
TRBJ2-1 - TRBV5-1 - TGCGCCAGCAGCTTGATGACAACCAAAGGTGAGCAGTTCTTC CASSLMTTKGEQFF
TRBJ2-1 - TRBV28 TRBD1 TGTGCCAGCAGTCCTCGGACAGGGCTCGACAATGAGCAGTTCTTC CASSPRTGLDNEQFF
TRBJ1-2 - TRBV20-1 - TGCAGTGCTAGAGATGTGGAGGGCTACACCTTC CSARDVEGYTF
TRBJ1-5 - TRBV7-3 - TGTGCCAGCAGCTTGGGGCCTAATCAGCCCCAGCATTTT CASSLGPNQPQHF
TRBJ1-1 - TRBV15 - TGTGCCACCAGCAGAGTGGATGAGGGAGCTTTCTTT CATSRVDEGAFF
TRBJ2-7 - TRBV19 - TGTGCCACACGACAGTACTACGAGCAGTACTTC CATRQYYEQYF
TRBJ1-6 - TRBV7-9 TRBD1 TGTGCCAGCAGCTTGTTCTTAGGGACAGAGAATAATTCACCCCTCCACTTT CASSLFLGTENNSPLHF
TRBJ1-5 few TRBV18 - TGTGCCAGCTCACCGGCGAGGTTGGATAGCAATCAGCCCCAGCATTTT CASSPARLDSNQPQHF
TRBJ2-2 - TRBV20-1 - TGCAGTGCTAGTAGGGGGACCGCGAACACCGGGGAGCTGTTTTTT CSASRGTANTGELFF
TRBJ1-1 - TRBV30 - TGTGCCTGGAGTGTTCTCGGGAACACTGAAGCTTTCTTT CAWSVLGNTEAFF
TRBJ1-1 - TRBV6-1 TRBD1 TGTGCCAGCAGTGAAATGGGACAGTCGAACACTGAAGCTTTCTTT CASSEMGQSNTEAFF
TRBJ1-1 few TRBV27 - TGTGCCAGCAACCGTCAGGGTCCGAACACTGAAGCTTTCTTT CASNRQGPNTEAFF
TRBJ1-6 - TRBV28 TRBD1 TGTGCCAGCCGCCCCGGGACAGGGCTTATTTCACCCCTCCACTTT CASRPGTGLISPLHF
TRBJ1-6 - TRBV5-6 - TGTGCCAGCAGCTTGGTTCCAGGGAGGTCCCTCCACTTT CASSLVPGRSLHF
TRBJ2-3 - TRBV19 - TGTGCCAGTAGTATATTCGTAGGAGGGTGGGATACGCAGTATTTT CASSIFVGGWDTQYF
TRBJ2-7 - TRBV11-2 TRBD2 TGTGCCAGCAGCTCCTACCTCCGGGGAGGGTCCTACGAGCAGTACTTC CASSSYLRGGSYEQYF
TRBJ2-2 - TRBV7-3 - TGTGCCAGCAGCTCCACGGTCGGGGAGCTGTTTTTT CASSSTVGELFF
TRBJ1-1 - TRBV9 TRBD1 TGTGCCAGCAGCGACAGGGGATCGACTGAAGCTTTCTTT CASSDRGSTEAFF
TRBJ2-7 - TRBV12-3/TRBV12-4 - TGTGCCAGCAGTCCTTACATGTACGAGCAGTACTTC CASSPYMYEQYF
TRBJ1-2 - TRBV28 TRBD1 TGTGCCAGCAGTTTTTTTCTCAGGGGGCTGACTTCTATTGGCTACACCTTC CASSFFLRGLTSIGYTF
TRBJ1-6 - TRBV28 - TGTGCCAGCAGTTTACAGGGGCCGGATTCACCCCTCCACTTT CASSLQGPDSPLHF
TRBJ2-5 - TRBV5-5 - TGTGCCAGCAGCTTGACAGGGTGGCAAGAGACCCAGTACTTC CASSLTGWQETQYF
TRBJ2-5 - TRBV4-1 TRBD2 TGCGCCAGCAGCCAATATTTTCTAGCGGGAGGGCCGGAGACCCAGTACTTC CASSQYFLAGGPETQYF
TRBJ2-1 few TRBV29-1 - TGCAGCGTTGAACCCCACGGGAGCAATGAGCAGTTCTTC CSVEPHGSNEQFF
TRBJ2-4 - TRBV7-9 TRBD1 TGTGCCAGCAGCTTAGTGGGACAGGGTTCGGCCAAAAACATTCAGTACTTC CASSLVGQGSAKNIQYF
TRBJ1-4 - TRBV5-8 TRBD1 TGTGCCAGCAGAAGGACAGGGGGCGAGGGAAAACTGTTTTTT CASRRTGGEGKLFF
TRBJ1-3 once TRBV7-8 TRBD1 TGTGCCAGCAGCCTGGTCCCGGGACAGGATAATGGTGGAAACACCATATATTTT CASSLVPGQDNGGNTIYF
TRBJ1-4 - TRBV9 - TGTGCCAGCAGCCATAATCCGGGAACTAATGAAAAACTGTTTTTT CASSHNPGTNEKLFF
TRBJ1-1 - TRBV5-1 - TGCGCCAGCAGCTTACAGAGTCTGAACACTGAAGCTTTCTTT CASSLQSLNTEAFF
TRBJ1-5 - TRBV12-5 TRBD1 TGTGCTAGTGGTTTGGTTACCCGGGACAGGGGGCTTAACGGTCAGCCCCAGCATTTT CASGLVTRDRGLNGQPQHF
TRBJ1-1 - TRBV28 - TGTGCCAGCAGCCCGGACAAACCCAGGGCTTTCTTT CASSPDKPRAFF
TRBJ1-3 few TRBV6-5 - TGTGCCAGCAGCAACTACGCTACTGGAAACACCATATATTTT CASSNYATGNTIYF
TRBJ1-2 - TRBV2 TRBD1 TGTGCCAGCAGGGACAGGGAAGCCATTGGCTACACCTTC CASRDREAIGYTF
TRBJ1-2 - TRBV6-6 - TGTGCCAGCAGCTTCACCGGAGGAGGCTACACCTTC CASSFTGGGYTF
TRBJ1-3 - TRBV25-1 - TGTGCCAGCAGTGATGATCGGACAGATGGAAACACCATATATTTT CASSDDRTDGNTIYF